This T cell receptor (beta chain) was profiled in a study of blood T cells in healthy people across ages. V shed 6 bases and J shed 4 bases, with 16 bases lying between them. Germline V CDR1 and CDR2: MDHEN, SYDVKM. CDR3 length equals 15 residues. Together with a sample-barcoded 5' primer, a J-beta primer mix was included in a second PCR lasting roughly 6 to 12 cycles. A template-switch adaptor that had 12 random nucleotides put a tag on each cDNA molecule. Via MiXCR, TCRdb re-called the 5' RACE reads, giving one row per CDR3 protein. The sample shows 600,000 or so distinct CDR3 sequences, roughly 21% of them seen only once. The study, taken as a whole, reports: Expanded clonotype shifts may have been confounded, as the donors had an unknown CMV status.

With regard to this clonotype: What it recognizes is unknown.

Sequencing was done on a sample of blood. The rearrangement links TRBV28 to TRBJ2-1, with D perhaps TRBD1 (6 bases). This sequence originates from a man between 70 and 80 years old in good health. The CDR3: CASSPMDSFYNEQFF. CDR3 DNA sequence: TGTGCCAGCAGCCCCATGGACAGCTTTTACAATGAGCAGTTCTTC.